By proportion, the clone carrying this TCR beta chain is medium-sized. What it binds is not known. This entry is derived from a study of metastatic and nonmetastatic thyroid tumors. At the level of the study: The authors compared repertoires across blood and tumor or nodule tissue from malignant and benign thyroid patients. General study results and limits: Benign nodules reportedly had significantly lower TCR beta diversity than malignant thyroid tumors in blood and tumor.

TCRdb re-analyzed the PCR reads using MiXCR. The sample lists 25,000 to 35,000 clones, about 25% occurring once. V was shortened by 6 bases and J by 3 bases, with 20 bases between the two germline ends. The CDR3 contains 16 residues. Germline values: CDR1 MDHEN, CDR2 SYDVKM. Every patient underwent thyroid surgery untreated. The receptor was isolated from a female donor with papillary thyroid cancer or a benign thyroid nodule (not recorded which). Some clones in this sample may be carry-over from other donors' samples. The chain combines TRBV28 with TRBJ1-2, with a possible D match to TRBD1 (5 bases). Sequences were obtained from blood. The CDR3 DNA is TGTGCCAGCAGGATTGGTTACACGGGGCTGGACTATGGCTACACCTTC. It yields the protein CASRIGYTGLDYGYTF.